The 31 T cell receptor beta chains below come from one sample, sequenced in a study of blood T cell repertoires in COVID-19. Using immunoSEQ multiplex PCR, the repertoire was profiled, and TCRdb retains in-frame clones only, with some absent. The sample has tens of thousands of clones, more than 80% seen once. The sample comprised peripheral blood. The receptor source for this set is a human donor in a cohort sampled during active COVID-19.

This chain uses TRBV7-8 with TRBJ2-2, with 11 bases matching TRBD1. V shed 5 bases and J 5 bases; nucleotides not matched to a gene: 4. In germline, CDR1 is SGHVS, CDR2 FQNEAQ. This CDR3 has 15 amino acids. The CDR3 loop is CASSPDRGLTGELFF. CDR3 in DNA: TGTGCCAGCAGCCCGGACAGGGGGCTTACCGGGGAGCTGTTTTTT. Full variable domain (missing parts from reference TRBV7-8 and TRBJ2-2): GAGVSQSPRYKVAKRGQDVALRCDPISGHVSLFWYQQALGQGPEFLTYFQNEAQLDKSGLPSDRFFAERPEGSVSTLKIQRTQQEDSAVYLCASSPDRGLTGELFFGEGSRLTVL.

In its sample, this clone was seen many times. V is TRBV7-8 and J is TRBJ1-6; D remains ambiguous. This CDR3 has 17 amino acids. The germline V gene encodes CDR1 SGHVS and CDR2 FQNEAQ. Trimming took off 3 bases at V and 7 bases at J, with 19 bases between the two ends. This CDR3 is CASSFPGMQSSNSPLHF. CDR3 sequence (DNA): TGTGCCAGCAGCTTCCCGGGGATGCAATCATCAAATTCACCCCTCCACTTT.

CDR3 DNA: TGTGCCAGCAGTTACTCGACTGGCGAGCAGTACTTC. It translates to CASSYSTGEQYF. The rearrangement links TRBV6-6 to TRBJ2-7; D call uncertain. V was pared by 0 bases and J by 6 bases, with 6 bases between. The CDR3 spans 12 residues. The germline V gene encodes CDR1 MNHNY and CDR2 SVGAGI (reference sequence).

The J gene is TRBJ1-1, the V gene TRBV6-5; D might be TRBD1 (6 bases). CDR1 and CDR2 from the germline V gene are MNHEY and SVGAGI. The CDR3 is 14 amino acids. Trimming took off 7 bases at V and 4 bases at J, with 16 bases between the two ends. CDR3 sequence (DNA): TGTGCCAGCACCAACTGGGGGGGGGCCACTGAAGCTTTCTTT. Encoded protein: CASTNWGGATEAFF.

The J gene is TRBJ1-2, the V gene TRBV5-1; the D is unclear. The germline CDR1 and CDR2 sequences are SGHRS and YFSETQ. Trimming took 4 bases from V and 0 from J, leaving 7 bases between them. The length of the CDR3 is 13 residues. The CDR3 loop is CASSPTANYGYTF. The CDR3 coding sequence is TGCGCCAGCAGCCCTACAGCTAACTATGGCTACACCTTC.

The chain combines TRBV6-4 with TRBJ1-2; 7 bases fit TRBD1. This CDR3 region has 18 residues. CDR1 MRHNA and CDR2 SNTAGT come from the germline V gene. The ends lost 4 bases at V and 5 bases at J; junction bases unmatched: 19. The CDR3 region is CASSGGREPGQRKYGYTF. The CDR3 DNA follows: TGTGCCAGCAGTGGGGGTCGGGAACCGGGACAGCGAAAATATGGCTACACCTTC.

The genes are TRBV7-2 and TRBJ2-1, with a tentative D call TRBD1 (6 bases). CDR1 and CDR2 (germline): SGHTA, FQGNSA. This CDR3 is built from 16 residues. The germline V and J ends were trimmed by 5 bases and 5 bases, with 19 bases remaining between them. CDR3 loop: CASSPRGSNRDNEQFF. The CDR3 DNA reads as TGTGCCAGCAGCCCCCGTGGATCGAACAGGGACAATGAGCAGTTCTTC.

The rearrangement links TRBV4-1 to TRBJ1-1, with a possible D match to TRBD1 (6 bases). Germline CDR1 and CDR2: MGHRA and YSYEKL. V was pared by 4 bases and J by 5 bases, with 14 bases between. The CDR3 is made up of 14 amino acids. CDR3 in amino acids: CASSRTRGETEAFF. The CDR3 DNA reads TGCGCCAGCAGCCGAACCAGGGGAGAAACTGAAGCTTTCTTT.

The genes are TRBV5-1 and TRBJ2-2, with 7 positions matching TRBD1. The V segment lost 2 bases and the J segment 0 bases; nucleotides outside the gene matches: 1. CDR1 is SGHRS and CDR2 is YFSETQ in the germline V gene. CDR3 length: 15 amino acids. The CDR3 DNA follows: TGCGCCAGCAGCTTCGGGACAGCGAACACCGGGGAGCTGTTTTTT. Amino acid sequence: CASSFGTANTGELFF. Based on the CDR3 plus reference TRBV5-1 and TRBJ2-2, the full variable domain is KAGVTQTPRYLIKTRGQQVTLSCSPISGHRSVSWYQQTPGQGLQFLFEYFSETQRNKGNFPGRFSGRQFSNSRSEMNVSTLELGDSALYLCASSFGTANTGELFFGEGSRLTVL.

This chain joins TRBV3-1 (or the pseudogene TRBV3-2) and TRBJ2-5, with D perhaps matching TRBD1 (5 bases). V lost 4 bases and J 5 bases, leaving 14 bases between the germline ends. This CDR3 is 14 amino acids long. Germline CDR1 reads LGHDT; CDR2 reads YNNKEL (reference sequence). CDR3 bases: TGTGCCAGCAGCCCCCAGGGCGTCGCGGAGACCCAGTACTTC. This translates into CASSPQGVAETQYF.

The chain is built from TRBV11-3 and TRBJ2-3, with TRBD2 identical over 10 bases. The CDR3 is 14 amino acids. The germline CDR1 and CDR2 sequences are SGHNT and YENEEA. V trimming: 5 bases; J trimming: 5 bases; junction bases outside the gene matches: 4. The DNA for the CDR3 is TGTGCCAGCAGCCCAATAGCGGGGGGAGATACGCAGTATTTT. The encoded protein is CASSPIAGGDTQYF.

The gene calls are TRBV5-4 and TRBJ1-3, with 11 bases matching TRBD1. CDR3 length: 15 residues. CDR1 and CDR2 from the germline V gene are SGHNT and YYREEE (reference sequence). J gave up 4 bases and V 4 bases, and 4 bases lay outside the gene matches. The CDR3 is CASSPDRGLGNTIYF. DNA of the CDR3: TGTGCCAGCAGCCCGGACAGGGGGCTAGGAAACACCATATATTTT.

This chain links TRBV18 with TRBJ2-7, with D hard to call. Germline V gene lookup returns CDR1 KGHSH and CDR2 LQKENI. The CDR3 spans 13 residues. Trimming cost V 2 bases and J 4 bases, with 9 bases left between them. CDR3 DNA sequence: TGTGCCAGCTCACCATACAGACCTTACGAGCAGTACTTC. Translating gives CASSPYRPYEQYF.

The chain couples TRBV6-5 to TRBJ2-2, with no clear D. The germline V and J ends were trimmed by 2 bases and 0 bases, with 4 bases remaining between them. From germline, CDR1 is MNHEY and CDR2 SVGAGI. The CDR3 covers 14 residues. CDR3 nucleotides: TGTGCCAGCAGTTACACTGCGAACACCGGGGAGCTGTTTTTT. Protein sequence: CASSYTANTGELFF.

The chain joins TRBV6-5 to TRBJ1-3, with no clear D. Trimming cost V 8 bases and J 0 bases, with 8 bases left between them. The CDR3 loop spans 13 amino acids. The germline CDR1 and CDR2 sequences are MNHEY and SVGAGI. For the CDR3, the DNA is TGTGCCAGCGCTTCTAACTCTGGAAACACCATATATTTT. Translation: CASASNSGNTIYF.

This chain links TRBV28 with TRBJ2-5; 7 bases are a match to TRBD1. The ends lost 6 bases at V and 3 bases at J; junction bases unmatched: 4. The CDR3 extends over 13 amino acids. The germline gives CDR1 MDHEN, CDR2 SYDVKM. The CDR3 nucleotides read TGTGCCAGCAGACCGACAGGGAAAGAGACCCAGTACTTC. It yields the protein CASRPTGKETQYF.

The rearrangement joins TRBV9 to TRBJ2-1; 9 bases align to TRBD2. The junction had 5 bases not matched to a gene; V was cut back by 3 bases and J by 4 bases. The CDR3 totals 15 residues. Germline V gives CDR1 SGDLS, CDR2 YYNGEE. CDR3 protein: CASSDAGGSYNEQFF. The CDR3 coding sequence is TGTGCCAGCAGCGACGCGGGGGGGTCTTACAATGAGCAGTTCTTC.

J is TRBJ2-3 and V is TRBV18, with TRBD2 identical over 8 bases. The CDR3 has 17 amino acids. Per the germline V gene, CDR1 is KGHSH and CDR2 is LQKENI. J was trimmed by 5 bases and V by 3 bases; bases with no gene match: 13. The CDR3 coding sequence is TGTGCCAGCTCACCGACCGGGGGGGGCGCCCGAGGAGATACGCAGTATTTT. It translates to CASSPTGGGARGDTQYF.

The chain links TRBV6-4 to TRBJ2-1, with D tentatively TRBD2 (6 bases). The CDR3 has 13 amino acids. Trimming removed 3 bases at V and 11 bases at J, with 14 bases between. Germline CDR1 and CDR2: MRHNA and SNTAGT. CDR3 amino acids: CASSEGRGLKQFF. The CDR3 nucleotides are TGTGCCAGCAGTGAGGGGCGGGGCCTTAAGCAGTTCTTC.

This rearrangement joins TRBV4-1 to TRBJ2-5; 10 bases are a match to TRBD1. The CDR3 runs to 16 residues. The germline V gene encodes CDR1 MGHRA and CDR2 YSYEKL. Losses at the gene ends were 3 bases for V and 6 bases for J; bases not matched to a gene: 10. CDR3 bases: TGCGCCAGCAGCCACCCCCGGGACAGGGGAGGACAGACCCAGTACTTC. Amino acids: CASSHPRDRGGQTQYF.

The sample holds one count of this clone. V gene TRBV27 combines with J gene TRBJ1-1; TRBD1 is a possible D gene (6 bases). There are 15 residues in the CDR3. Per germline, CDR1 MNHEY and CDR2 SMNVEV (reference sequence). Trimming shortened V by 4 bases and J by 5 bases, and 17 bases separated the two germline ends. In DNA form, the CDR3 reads TGTGCCAGCAGTTCCAGATTTAGGGGGGGAACTGAAGCTTTCTTT. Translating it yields CASSSRFRGGTEAFF.

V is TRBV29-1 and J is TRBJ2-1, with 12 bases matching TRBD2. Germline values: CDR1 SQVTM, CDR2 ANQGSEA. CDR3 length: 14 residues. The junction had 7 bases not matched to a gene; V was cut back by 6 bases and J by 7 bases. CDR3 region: CSVGLAGGQNEQFF. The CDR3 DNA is TGCAGCGTCGGGCTAGCGGGGGGGCAGAATGAGCAGTTCTTC.

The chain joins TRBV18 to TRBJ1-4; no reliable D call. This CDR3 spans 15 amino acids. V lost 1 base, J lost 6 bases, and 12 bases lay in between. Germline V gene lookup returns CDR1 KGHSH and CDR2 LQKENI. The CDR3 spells CASSPQREGDEKLFF. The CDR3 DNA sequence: TGTGCCAGCTCACCACAGAGGGAGGGCGATGAAAAACTGTTTTTT.

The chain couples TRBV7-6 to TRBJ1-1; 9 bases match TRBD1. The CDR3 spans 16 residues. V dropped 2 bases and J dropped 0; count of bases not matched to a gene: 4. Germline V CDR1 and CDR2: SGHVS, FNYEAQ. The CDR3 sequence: CASSLQQGAVNTEAFF. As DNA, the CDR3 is TGTGCCAGCAGCTTACAACAGGGGGCTGTGAACACTGAAGCTTTCTTT.

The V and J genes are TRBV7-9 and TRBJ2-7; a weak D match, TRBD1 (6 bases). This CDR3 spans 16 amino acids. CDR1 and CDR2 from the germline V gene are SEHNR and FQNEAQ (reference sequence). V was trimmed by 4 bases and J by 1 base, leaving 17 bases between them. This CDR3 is CASSWADSRVSYEQYF. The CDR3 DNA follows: TGTGCCAGCAGCTGGGCGGACAGCCGGGTTTCCTACGAGCAGTACTTC.

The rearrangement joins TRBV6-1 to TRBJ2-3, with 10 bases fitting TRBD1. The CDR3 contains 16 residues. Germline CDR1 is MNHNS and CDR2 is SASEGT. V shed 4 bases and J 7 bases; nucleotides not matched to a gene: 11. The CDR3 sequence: CASSGTDRGRLYTQYF. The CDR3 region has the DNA TGTGCCAGCAGTGGAACCGACAGGGGGCGCCTATATACGCAGTATTTT.

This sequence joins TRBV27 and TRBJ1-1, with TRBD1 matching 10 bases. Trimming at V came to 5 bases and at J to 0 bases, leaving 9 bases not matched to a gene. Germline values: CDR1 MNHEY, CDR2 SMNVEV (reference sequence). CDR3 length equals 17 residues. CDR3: CASSHRDRGLMNTEAFF. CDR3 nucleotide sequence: TGTGCCAGCAGTCACCGGGACAGGGGATTAATGAACACTGAAGCTTTCTTT.

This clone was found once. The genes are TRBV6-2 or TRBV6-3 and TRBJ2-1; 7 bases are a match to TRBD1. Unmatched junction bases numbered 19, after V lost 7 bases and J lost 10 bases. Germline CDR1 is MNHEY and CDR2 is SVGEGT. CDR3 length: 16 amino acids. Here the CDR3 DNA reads TGTGCCAGCAACCCGAGGACAAGGACAGGAGGCTACGAGCAGTTCTTC. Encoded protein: CASNPRTRTGGYEQFF.

CDR3 loop: CATSRDKTSGDSNQPQHF. The CDR3 DNA reads as TGTGCCACCAGCAGAGATAAAACGTCAGGGGATAGCAATCAGCCCCAGCATTTT. The chain is built from TRBV15 and TRBJ1-5; TRBD1 is a possible D gene (6 bases). The germline CDR1 and CDR2 sequences are LNHNV and YYDKDF (reference sequence). Trimming left V 0 bases short and J 0 bases short, with 15 bases between. The CDR3 has 18 amino acids.

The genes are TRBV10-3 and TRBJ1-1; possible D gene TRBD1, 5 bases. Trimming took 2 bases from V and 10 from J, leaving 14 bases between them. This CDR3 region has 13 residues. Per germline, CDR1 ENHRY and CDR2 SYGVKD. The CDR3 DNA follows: TGTGCCATCAGTGAGGTGGCGGGGGTTTCAGCTTTCTTT. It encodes CAISEVAGVSAFF.

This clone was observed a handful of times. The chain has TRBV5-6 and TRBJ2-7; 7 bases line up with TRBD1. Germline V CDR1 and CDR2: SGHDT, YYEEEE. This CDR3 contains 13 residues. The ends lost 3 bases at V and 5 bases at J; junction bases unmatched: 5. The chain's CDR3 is CASSSGTAHEQYF. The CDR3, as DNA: TGTGCCAGCAGCTCCGGGACAGCTCACGAGCAGTACTTC.